This T cell receptor (beta chain) was recorded in a study of cytomegalovirus exposure and HLA in healthy donors. Regarding the study as a whole: Cytomegalovirus association was assigned to some 160 TCR beta chains.

Amplification used 60 Vbeta primers and 13 Jbeta primers. TCRdb keeps only in-frame clones here, not all; method: immunoSEQ multiplex PCR. The sample includes 200,000 or so clones, 82% of them seen just once. Concerning this clone itself: Its specificity is not known.

Per the germline V gene, CDR1 is MNHEY and CDR2 is SMNVEV (reference sequence). Germline trimming cut 3 bases from V and 3 bases from J; bases unmatched to any gene: 2. The CDR3 spans 15 residues. Sequenced material: PBMCs. The TCR originated in a boy younger than 10 in good health and CMV-seronegative. The rearrangement uses TRBV27 and TRBJ2-1; 10 nucleotides align to TRBD2. This CDR3 is CASSFSGGYYNEQFF. CDR3 nucleotide sequence: TGTGCCAGCAGTTTTAGCGGGGGGTACTACAATGAGCAGTTCTTC.